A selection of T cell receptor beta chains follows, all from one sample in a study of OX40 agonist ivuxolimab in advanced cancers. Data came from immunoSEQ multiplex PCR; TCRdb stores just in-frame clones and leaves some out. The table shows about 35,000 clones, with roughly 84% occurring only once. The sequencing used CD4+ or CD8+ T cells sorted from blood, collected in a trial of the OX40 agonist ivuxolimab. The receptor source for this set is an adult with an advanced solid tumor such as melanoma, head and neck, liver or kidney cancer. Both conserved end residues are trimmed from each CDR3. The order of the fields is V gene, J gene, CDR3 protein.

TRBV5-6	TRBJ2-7	ASSLVGAGGSYEQY
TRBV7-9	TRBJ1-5	ASSLADQPQH
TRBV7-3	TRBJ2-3	ASSGDRVGGTQY
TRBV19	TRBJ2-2	ASRITGSGTGELF
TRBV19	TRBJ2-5	ASKGETQY
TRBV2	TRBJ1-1	ASRITAGDTEAF
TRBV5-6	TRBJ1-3	ASSPRGPGNTIY
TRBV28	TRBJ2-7	ASSLQAGGYEQY
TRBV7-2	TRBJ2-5	ASSLTGIPGETQY
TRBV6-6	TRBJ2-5	ASSYQDLHQETQY
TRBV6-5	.	ASSYVGKHYEQY
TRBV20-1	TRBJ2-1	SVDRENEQF
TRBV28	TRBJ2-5	ASSSAGGVQTQY
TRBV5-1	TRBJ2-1	ASSSGLAGWEQF
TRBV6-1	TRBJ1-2	ASSPGGTNYGYT
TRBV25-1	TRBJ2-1	ASRTSGSYNEQF
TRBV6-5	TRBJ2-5	ASSYGKETQY
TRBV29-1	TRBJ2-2	SVGRSNTGELF
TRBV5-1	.	ASSSGTYDIYEQY
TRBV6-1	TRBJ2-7	ASYPGTGTYEQY
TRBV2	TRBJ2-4	ASSLGQGPPNIQY
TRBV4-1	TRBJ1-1	ASSLSLGDRSAF
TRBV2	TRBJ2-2	ASSEFSSGTTGELF
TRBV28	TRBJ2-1	ASSTGTGYGLGQF
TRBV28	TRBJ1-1	ASSLYHRVNTEAF
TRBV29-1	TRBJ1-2	SVELQGNYGYT
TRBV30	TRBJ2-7	AWTGGSGASYEQY
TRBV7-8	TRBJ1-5	ASSLLDSDSNQPQH
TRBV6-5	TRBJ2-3	ASRLQEATDTQY
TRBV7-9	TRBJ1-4	ASSLGQSNEKLF
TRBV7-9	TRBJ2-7	ASSLDGTGGEQY